Described below is a single T cell receptor (beta chain) sequence and its context. The antigen remains undetermined. Using immunoSEQ multiplex PCR, the repertoire was profiled, and TCRdb retains in-frame clones only, with some absent. The table has about 120,000 clones, roughly nine tenths seen once; the top ten hold roughly 2.6%. The entry originates in a study of T cell responses to AZD1222 COVID-19 vaccine. Whole-study results and caveats: Repertoires in all cases were sampled only once the peak T cell response had passed. Mapped onto spike, vaccine-associated CD4 TCRs spanned it and were dominant at 160-218 and 743-854.

CDR3 length: 15 amino acids. After removal of 2 bases from V and 4 bases from J, the junction contained 3 bases not matched to a gene. Germline lookup yields CDR1 SGHNT and CDR2 YYREEE (reference sequence). This sequence joins TRBV5-4 and TRBJ1-3, with 10 bases fitting TRBD1. This clonotype was sampled from an adult in good health. The sequencing used peripheral blood, collected on day 0 of AZD1222 vaccination. The CDR3 loop reads CASSLADRGGNTIYF. The CDR3 DNA is TGTGCCAGCAGCTTAGCGGACAGGGGGGGAAACACCATATATTTT.